The sequence of this T cell receptor beta chain was determined in a study of T cell responses to AZD1222 COVID-19 vaccine. Profiled with immunoSEQ multiplex PCR; TCRdb holds only in-frame clones, not every one. The sample yields about 150,000 clones, around 90% seen once. Second-dose recipients at about 4 or about 12 weeks were treated as one pooled group. The study's findings and limits: Only a handful of AZD1222 recipients, more than 5 in all, had baseline seropositivity. Targets within unmutated variant regions were reportedly found for nearly half of spike-specific TCRs. In a largely white British group with more females than males, clonal diversity was possibly underestimated.

In the case of this clone: Its antigen remains unknown.

The material sequenced was peripheral blood, taken 28 days after the second AZD1222 dose. This TCR came from an adult who received the AZD1222 COVID-19 vaccine.

Written as DNA, the CDR3 is TGCGCCAGCACCCCCGCCTTGACAGGGGAAATGGGGGCCCTCCACTTT. This codes for CASTPALTGEMGALHF. The chain is built from TRBV5-1 and TRBJ1-6; 8 bases map to TRBD1. V was clipped by 6 bases and J by 14 bases; unmatched bases: 19. In germline, CDR1 is SGHRS, CDR2 YFSETQ. This CDR3 region has 16 residues.